Listed here are 21 T cell receptor beta chains from one sample, sequenced in a study of PD-1 blockade in classical Hodgkin lymphoma. Data came from immunoSEQ multiplex PCR; TCRdb stores just in-frame clones and leaves some out. The table lists about 21,000 clones, approximately 65% of them singletons. Described time point: cycle 4 day 1 (C4D1), after more than five weeks of nivolumab. Every patient had relapsed following autologous stem cell transplantation, and cohorts differed in brentuximab vedotin exposure. Negative selection with magnetic separation was used to purify CD4+ T cells from thawed PBMCs. Sequenced here: CD4+ T cells from blood, sampled before the fourth cycle of nivolumab. The source is a human donor with classical Hodgkin lymphoma.

The chain joins TRBV7-2 to TRBJ1-6, with TRBD1 matching over 10 bases. Germline V lookup: CDR1 SGHTA, CDR2 FQGNSA. Unmatched junction bases numbered 4, after V lost 3 bases and J lost 14 bases. The CDR3 extends over 13 amino acids. The chain's CDR3 is CASSFRQGATLHF. CDR3 DNA sequence: TGTGCCAGCAGCTTTAGACAGGGGGCCACCCTCCACTTT. Complete variable domain (other parts from reference TRBV7-2 and TRBJ1-6): GAGVSQSPSNKVTEKGKDVELRCDPISGHTALYWYRQSLGQGLEFLIYFQGNSAPDKSGLPSDRFSAERTGGSVSTLTIQRTQQEDSAVYLCASSFRQGATLHFGNGTRLTVT.

The chain couples TRBV5-1 to TRBJ2-2; a weak D match, TRBD2 (5 bases). This CDR3 has 15 amino acids. V was trimmed by 0 bases and J by 3 bases, leaving 9 bases between them. Germline CDR1 SGHRS, CDR2 YFSETQ. This CDR3 reads CASSLDGVDTGELFF. The CDR3 DNA follows: TGCGCCAGCAGCTTGGACGGGGTTGACACCGGGGAGCTGTTTTTT.

The gene calls are TRBV2 and TRBJ1-1, with D possibly matching TRBD1 (6 bases). Trimming pared 6 bases from V and 8 bases from J, leaving 16 bases between. The CDR3 has 13 residues. CDR1 is SNHLY and CDR2 is FYNNEI in the germline V gene. DNA for the CDR3: TGTGCCAGCAGGGACCGGACAGAGAACGAAGCTTTCTTT. Protein sequence: CASRDRTENEAFF.

This chain links TRBV6-1 with TRBJ2-3; D gene unclear. The CDR3 is made up of 18 amino acids. Germline V gives CDR1 MNHNS, CDR2 SASEGT. The V gene lost 0 bases and the J gene lost 4 bases, with 20 bases spanning the gap. This CDR3 is CASSEASPGTVFPDTQYF. DNA for the CDR3: TGTGCCAGCAGTGAAGCGTCCCCAGGAACTGTTTTCCCAGATACGCAGTATTTT.

The J gene is TRBJ2-1, the V gene TRBV7-2; 9 nucleotides agree with TRBD2. This CDR3 has 16 amino acids. Trimming removed 0 bases from V and 5 bases from J; junction bases left unmatched: 5. Germline V gene lookup returns CDR1 SGHTA and CDR2 FQGNSA. CDR3 sequence reads: CASSLAPAGGNNEQFF. DNA for the CDR3: TGTGCCAGCAGCTTAGCTCCAGCGGGGGGAAACAATGAGCAGTTCTTC.

This clone has a handful of counts. This sequence joins TRBV27 and TRBJ1-6, with TRBD1 as a possible D gene (5 bases). Trimming removed 3 bases from V and 7 bases from J, with 10 bases in between. Germline CDR1 is MNHEY and CDR2 is SMNVEV (reference sequence). This CDR3 spans 14 amino acids. The CDR3 region is CASSFREPNSPLHF. The DNA for the CDR3 is TGTGCCAGCAGTTTCAGGGAACCCAATTCACCCCTCCACTTT.

The chain is built from TRBV18 and TRBJ1-4; D is ambiguous. This CDR3 region has 15 residues. Deletions cut 3 bases from V and 6 bases from J, with 14 bases between. CDR1 and CDR2 from the germline V gene are KGHSH and LQKENI. The CDR3 is CASSPQPRTDEKLFF. In DNA, the CDR3 is TGTGCCAGCTCACCCCAGCCCAGGACGGATGAAAAACTGTTTTTT.

The V call is TRBV28, the J call TRBJ1-5, with 7 positions matching TRBD1. The CDR3 runs to 15 residues. Germline loops: CDR1 MDHEN, CDR2 SYDVKM. Losses at the gene ends were 1 base for V and 4 bases for J; bases not matched to a gene: 4. CDR3 loop: CASSLLDRANQPQHF. For the CDR3, the DNA is TGTGCCAGCAGTTTATTAGACAGGGCTAATCAGCCCCAGCATTTT.

The chain is built from TRBV7-6 and TRBJ2-1; TRBD1 aligns across 7 bases. The CDR3 contains 14 residues. Unmatched junction bases numbered 9, after V lost 5 bases and J lost 8 bases. The germline V gene encodes CDR1 SGHVS and CDR2 FNYEAQ. CDR3 loop: CASSRQGGADEQFF. CDR3 nucleotides: TGTGCCAGCAGCCGACAGGGTGGGGCAGATGAGCAGTTCTTC.

The rearrangement uses TRBV10-3 and TRBJ2-7, with unresolved D. Germline V gene lookup returns CDR1 ENHRY and CDR2 SYGVKD. Trimming took 0 bases from V and 1 from J, leaving 7 bases between them. The CDR3 is 14 residues long. CDR3 DNA sequence: TGTGCCATCAGTGAGTCTGCCCGTTCCTACGAGCAGTACTTC. Protein product: CAISESARSYEQYF.

The V call is TRBV6-5, the J call TRBJ2-7; 10 positions match TRBD1. Germline CDR1 reads MNHEY; CDR2 reads SVGAGI. The CDR3 has 15 amino acids. V shed 2 bases, J shed 0 bases, and the junction held 1 base outside the gene matches. The DNA of the CDR3 is TGTGCCAGCAGTTACGGGACAGGGGACTCCTACGAGCAGTACTTC. Residues: CASSYGTGDSYEQYF.

The chain carries TRBV2 and TRBJ2-5; TRBD2 is a possible D gene (5 bases). The CDR3 runs to 13 residues. V was pared by 7 bases and J by 4 bases, with 13 bases between. Germline V lookup: CDR1 SNHLY, CDR2 FYNNEI. CDR3 DNA sequence: TGTGCCAGCACACCTGGACGGGGAGAGACCCAGTACTTC. Its protein product is CASTPGRGETQYF.

This rearrangement joins TRBV29-1 to TRBJ1-4; 8 nucleotides align to TRBD1. V lost 6 bases, J lost 4 bases, and 4 bases stayed unmatched. This CDR3 comprises 13 residues. From germline, CDR1 is SQVTM and CDR2 ANQGSEA. The CDR3 region has the DNA TGCAGCGTAGGACAGGGCTATAATGAAAAACTGTTTTTT. Its translation is CSVGQGYNEKLFF.

This clone has a single count. The chain couples TRBV10-3 to TRBJ1-2, with 11 bases that match TRBD1. This CDR3 region has 16 residues. The V and J ends lost 1 base and 0 bases, in that order; junction bases with no gene match: 1. Germline V gene sequence: CDR1 ENHRY, CDR2 SYGVKD. CDR3 loop: CAISEWGQGANYGYTF. CDR3 bases: TGTGCCATCAGTGAGTGGGGACAGGGGGCTAACTATGGCTACACCTTC.

This clone occurred once. The rearrangement links TRBV11-2 to TRBJ2-5; no definite D call. The CDR3 has 16 amino acids. The V gene's germline CDR1 is SGHAT and CDR2 FQNNGV. V was shortened by 0 bases and J by 5 bases, with 16 bases between the two germline ends. CDR3 in amino acids: CASSLDRSSLLETQYF. The CDR3 DNA follows: TGTGCCAGCAGCTTAGATAGGTCCAGCCTCTTGGAGACCCAGTACTTC.

The rearrangement uses TRBV5-6 and TRBJ2-3; the match to TRBD1 covers 7 bases. Losses at the gene ends were 1 base for V and 1 base for J; bases not matched to a gene: 3. Per germline, CDR1 SGHDT and CDR2 YYEEEE. The CDR3 has 15 amino acids. CDR3 nucleotide sequence: TGTGCCAGCAGCTTGTTCCAGGGGGGCACAGATACGCAGTATTTT. Protein sequence: CASSLFQGGTDTQYF.

The chain links TRBV5-1 to TRBJ1-4; no definite D call. Germline V lookup: CDR1 SGHRS, CDR2 YFSETQ. This CDR3 is 15 amino acids long. V was cut by 5 bases and J by 5 bases, with 16 bases left in between. The CDR3 DNA is TGCGCCAGCAGACCCACATCGCGAGCCAATGAAAAACTGTTTTTT. Translation: CASRPTSRANEKLFF.

The chain uses TRBV7-2 and TRBJ1-4, with D unresolved. Germline V lookup: CDR1 SGHTA, CDR2 FQGNSA. V lost 3 bases and J lost 6, with 17 bases in between. The CDR3 is 16 amino acids. The CDR3 sequence is CASSLSGRPDYEKLFF. In nucleotides, the CDR3 is TGTGCCAGCAGCTTGTCGGGCCGCCCTGACTATGAAAAACTGTTTTTT. Filled out from reference TRBV7-2 and TRBJ1-4, the complete variable domain reads GAGVSQSPSNKVTEKGKDVELRCDPISGHTALYWYRQSLGQGLEFLIYFQGNSAPDKSGLPSDRFSAERTGGSVSTLTIQRTQQEDSAVYLCASSLSGRPDYEKLFFGSGTQLSVL.

This chain connects TRBV9 to TRBJ1-6; D possibly corresponds to TRBD1 (5 bases). Germline CDR1 SGDLS, CDR2 YYNGEE. The CDR3 covers 15 residues. Trimming removed 3 bases from V and 7 bases from J, with 14 bases in between. The CDR3 protein is CASSDMGGSNSPLHF. CDR3 nucleotides: TGTGCCAGCAGCGACATGGGGGGGTCGAATTCACCCCTCCACTTT.

This chain links TRBV27 with TRBJ1-6; D is possibly TRBD1 (5 bases). CDR1 and CDR2 (germline): MNHEY, SMNVEV (reference sequence). CDR3 size: 17 residues. V gave up 4 bases and J gave up 9 bases, with 22 bases separating them. This chain's CDR3 is CASSSIWAGSRGSPLHF. The CDR3 nucleotides read TGTGCCAGCAGTTCAATATGGGCAGGGAGCCGGGGTTCACCCCTCCACTTT.

The gene calls are TRBV30 and TRBJ1-1; 8 bases agree with TRBD1. V gave up 5 bases and J gave up 7 bases; unmatched junction bases: 9. The CDR3 sequence is 13 residues long. Germline CDR1 GTSNPN, CDR2 SVGIG (reference sequence). The CDR3 sequence is CAWGVTGVGEAFF. In DNA, the CDR3 is TGTGCCTGGGGGGTGACAGGGGTAGGTGAAGCTTTCTTT.